These T cell receptor beta chains were read from a single sample in a study of vaccination and CD4 T cells after COVID-19. TCRdb independently ran MiXCR on the PCR reads; one entry per CDR3 protein. The sample consists of around 13,000 distinct CDR3 sequences, 45% to 60% of them appearing once. Their specific antigens are unknown. Sequenced input: CD4+ T cells from blood, cultured in vitro. These receptors were taken from a human donor who had recovered from COVID-19. Both conserved end residues are part of each CDR3. D genes are given only for firm matches. For some rows the clone size is stated as once, few or many, or as a class when expanded; others skip it.

clone_size,j_call,d_call,v_call,cdr3_nt,cdr3_aa
few,TRBJ2-7,-,TRBV28,TGTGCCAGCAGCTTTCGGGCGGAGCAGTACTTC,CASSFRAEQYF
-,TRBJ2-7,-,TRBV6-5,TGTGCCAGCAGTTATATGGCAGGCGAGCAGTACTTC,CASSYMAGEQYF
few,TRBJ1-5,TRBD1,TRBV28,TGTGCCAGCAGTTTCCCGACAGGGAGCAATCAGCCCCAGCATTTT,CASSFPTGSNQPQHF
-,TRBJ1-5,-,TRBV27,TGTGCCAGCAGTTTCTGGCCAGTTAGCAATCAGCCCCAGCATTTT,CASSFWPVSNQPQHF
-,TRBJ2-5,TRBD1,TRBV29-1,TGCAGCGTTGTTGGGACAGGAGAAGAGACCCAGTACTTC,CSVVGTGEETQYF
once,TRBJ2-1,TRBD2,TRBV11-3,TGTGCCAGCAGCCCCCGACTAGCGGGACACTACAATGAGCAGTTCTTC,CASSPRLAGHYNEQFF
-,TRBJ2-5,-,TRBV11-2,TGTGCCAGCAGCTTAACGGAGACCCAGTACTTC,CASSLTETQYF
-,TRBJ2-7,-,TRBV6-1,TGTGCCAGCAGTCTCTCCTTCGAGAGAAGGCAGTACTTC,CASSLSFERRQYF
once,TRBJ2-2,-,TRBV20-1,TGCAGTGCTCAAGCAATGGGGGCGCCGACCGGGGGGCTGTTTTTT,CSAQAMGAPTGGLFF
-,TRBJ2-3,-,TRBV7-2,TGTGCCAGCAGCCAGAACCTCCTTTCCACAGATACGCAGTATTTT,CASSQNLLSTDTQYF
few,TRBJ1-6,TRBD1,TRBV5-4,TGTGCCAGCAGGCAATCACAGACAGGGACCGGTTCACCCCTCCACTTT,CASRQSQTGTGSPLHF
-,TRBJ2-1,-,TRBV7-2,TGTGCCAGCAGCTGGGCATACAATGAGCAGTTCTTC,CASSWAYNEQFF
-,TRBJ1-3,TRBD1,TRBV20-1,TGCAGTGCTGTGGACAGGTCTGGAAACACCATATATTTT,CSAVDRSGNTIYF
medium-sized,TRBJ1-6,-,TRBV4-2,TGTGCCAGCAGCCCGGGAGGGCCGAGTTCACCCCTCCACTTT,CASSPGGPSSPLHF
-,TRBJ1-5,TRBD1,TRBV11-2,TGTGCCAGCAGCTTGGACAGGGGAAATCAGCCCCAGCATTTT,CASSLDRGNQPQHF
few,TRBJ2-7,TRBD2,TRBV11-3,TGTGCCAGCAGCTTACGACTAGCGGGGGGATCCTACGAGCAGTACTTC,CASSLRLAGGSYEQYF
few,TRBJ2-5,-,TRBV19,TGTGCCAGTTCGCGGGGACCCCGGGAGACCCAGTACTTC,CASSRGPRETQYF
-,TRBJ1-1,TRBD1,TRBV27,TGTGCCAGCAGTGGGACAGGTATTGCCGCTGAAGCTTTCTTT,CASSGTGIAAEAFF
few,TRBJ2-7,-,TRBV19,TGTGCCAGTAGCCTCAGGCCGGGACATACCTACGAGCAGTACTTC,CASSLRPGHTYEQYF
once,TRBJ2-1,-,TRBV27,TGTGCCAGCAGAGAATGGGACTCGTACAATGAGCAGTTCTTC,CASREWDSYNEQFF
few,TRBJ2-2,-,TRBV2,TGTGCCAGTAGCCCCGCCGGGGCAAACACCGGGGAGCTGTTTTTT,CASSPAGANTGELFF
-,TRBJ1-3,TRBD1,TRBV6-2/TRBV6-3,TGTGTCAGCAGTCCGGACAGGGTCTTCGGAAACACCATATATTTT,CVSSPDRVFGNTIYF
-,TRBJ2-1,-,TRBV5-4,TGTGCCAGCAGCTTGGGACAGCTCGATGAGCAGTTCTTC,CASSLGQLDEQFF
-,TRBJ2-3,-,TRBV5-4,TGTGCCAGCAGCGTCGACATTATTCCCCCAGATACGCAGTATTTT,CASSVDIIPPDTQYF
once,TRBJ1-2,TRBD1,TRBV2,TGTGCCAGCTCCCTCCGGGGTAGGGGGCAGAATGGCTACACCTTC,CASSLRGRGQNGYTF
few,TRBJ2-5,-,TRBV20-1,TGCAGTGCTAGGGTTGGACTGGGAGAGACCCAGTACTTC,CSARVGLGETQYF
-,TRBJ2-5,TRBD2,TRBV19,TGTGCCAGTAGTATAGTACTAGCGGGGAGCAAGATCCAGTACTTC,CASSIVLAGSKIQYF
few,TRBJ1-1,TRBD1,TRBV18,TGTGCCAGCTCACCAAATAGACAGGGGGCTAGCACTGAAGCTTTCTTT,CASSPNRQGASTEAFF